Included here is one TCR beta chain sequence, with context. What it binds is not known. This specimen comes from a study of blood T cells in healthy people across ages. Overall study findings and caveats: Estimated diversity across one million T cells was deemed an underestimate.

Alongside a J-beta primer mix, a sample-barcoded 5' primer served in a second PCR lasting roughly 7 to 12 cycles. TCRdb processed the 5' RACE reads anew with MiXCR; each CDR3 protein has one entry. This sample has 550,000 to 650,000 distinct CDR3 sequences, with under 30% found just once. The germline gives CDR1 SGHTA, CDR2 FQGNSA. The germline V and J ends were trimmed by 5 bases and 11 bases, with 15 bases remaining between them. This CDR3 is 12 amino acids long. The chain carries TRBV7-2 and TRBJ1-1; D possibly corresponds to TRBD1 (6 bases). The receptor's source is an elderly woman in good health. The sequenced sample consisted of blood. CDR3 sequence reads: CASSQRKGGAFF. DNA for the CDR3: TGTGCCAGCAGCCAAAGAAAGGGGGGGGCTTTCTTT.